The rows below give T cell receptor beta chains drawn from one sample of a study of blood T cell repertoires in COVID-19. Clones were read by immunoSEQ multiplex PCR, and TCRdb kept only the in-frame ones, dropping some. Of about 320,000 clones listed, roughly nine tenths were seen once; the top ten hold almost 4%. Sequencing was carried out using PBMCs or T cells enriched from blood (not recorded which). Receptors originate from a woman in her 30s who had been exposed to COVID-19. Each CDR3 is given with its conserved first and last residue. A D gene is named only where the DNA matches it firmly. A row's size may be missing; if present it is once, few, many or a size class.

TGCGCCAGCAGCTTAACGGGACAGGTATATTCACCCCTCCACTTT CASSLTGQVYSPLHF TRBJ1-6 . TRBV5-1 TRBD1
TGTGCCAGCAGCCTCCGACAGGGACAGCCCCAGCATTTT CASSLRQGQPQHF TRBJ1-5 . TRBV7-6 TRBD1
TGTGCCAGCAGCAACGGGGAGACAGGGTCTGGGGCCAACGTCCTGACTTTC CASSNGETGSGANVLTF TRBJ2-6 . TRBV21-1 .
TGCAGTGCTAGTTTAGGGGGGGGCAACACAGATACGCAGTATTTT CSASLGGGNTDTQYF TRBJ2-3 . TRBV20-1 .
TGTGCCAGCAGTCCCTCGACAGGGGGTCATCAGCCCCAGCATTTT CASSPSTGGHQPQHF TRBJ1-5 . TRBV6-6 TRBD1
TGTGCCAGCAGAACCGGGACAGGGGGCTACAATGAGCAGTTCTTC CASRTGTGGYNEQFF TRBJ2-1 . TRBV5-8 TRBD1
TGTGCCAGCTCACCCTCGGTGGGGGCGGCTGGCTACACCTTC CASSPSVGAAGYTF TRBJ1-2 . TRBV18 .
TGTGCCAGCAGAACAGGGGGCGCGGGTGAAAAACTGTTTTTT CASRTGGAGEKLFF TRBJ1-4 . TRBV6-6 TRBD1
TGTGCCAGCAGTGAATGGGAGAGGGTAGACTATGGCTACACCTTC CASSEWERVDYGYTF TRBJ1-2 few TRBV6-1 .
TGTGCCAGCATGACAGACTTGAGCAATCAGCCCCAGCATTTT CASMTDLSNQPQHF TRBJ1-5 . TRBV2 .
TGTGCCAGCTCTCAGGCTGCCATCTCTGGAAACACCATATATTTT CASSQAAISGNTIYF TRBJ1-3 . TRBV18 .
TGCGCCAGCAGCCAAAATCCTAGCGGGGGGGCCGGAGATACGCAGTATTTT CASSQNPSGGAGDTQYF TRBJ2-3 once TRBV4-3 TRBD2
TGTGCCAGCAGCTTCATTGACACAGAAACCTTC CASSFIDTETF TRBJ1-2 once TRBV5-6 .
TGTGCCAGCAGGAGAAATAGCGGGGGCGGGGAGCTGTTTTTT CASRRNSGGGELFF TRBJ2-2 . TRBV6-5 TRBD2
TGTGCCAGTAGTTGGAGAAACGAGCAGTACTTC CASSWRNEQYF TRBJ2-7 . TRBV19 .
TGTGCCAGCACCAGGACAGGGAACTATGGCTACACCTTC CASTRTGNYGYTF TRBJ1-2 few TRBV5-8 TRBD1
TGTGCCAGTAGCGGACAGTTGAACACTGAAGCTTTCTTT CASSGQLNTEAFF TRBJ1-1 . TRBV19 .
TGTGCCAGCAGCTCGATAGGACAGCCCGGGGAGCTGTTTTTT CASSSIGQPGELFF TRBJ2-2 . TRBV11-2 .
TGTGCCAGCAGCTTAGCTGGGCAGCCTGTCACCGGGGAGCTGTTTTTT CASSLAGQPVTGELFF TRBJ2-2 . TRBV7-7 .
TGTGCCAGCTCACGGACAGAACAAGAGACCCAGTACTTC CASSRTEQETQYF TRBJ2-5 . TRBV18 .
TGTGCCAGCTCACCATCCCCAGACTCTGGAAACACCATATATTTT CASSPSPDSGNTIYF TRBJ1-3 . TRBV18 .
TGTGCCAGCAGTGAAAATATGCGGAACTATGGCTACACCTTC CASSENMRNYGYTF TRBJ1-2 once TRBV2 .
TGTGCCAGCAGCCAAGTCCCACAGGGAAGCTATGGCTACACCTTC CASSQVPQGSYGYTF TRBJ1-2 . TRBV14 .
TGTGCCACAACTCGCCGGGACAGCGCTAACTATGGCTACACCTTC CATTRRDSANYGYTF TRBJ1-2 . TRBV5-4 TRBD1
TGTGCCAGCAGCTTAGTTTACAGGAACACCGGGGAGCTGTTTTTT CASSLVYRNTGELFF TRBJ2-2 few TRBV7-9 .
TGTGCCAGCATCGTCCGGGACAGCTATGGCTACACCTTC CASIVRDSYGYTF TRBJ1-2 . TRBV2 TRBD1
TGTGCCAGCAGACGCCCAGGGAATAATGAAGCTTTCTTT CASRRPGNNEAFF TRBJ1-1 once TRBV6-5 .
TGTGCCAGCAGCTTAGCGGGGACAGCTAATTCACCCCTCCACTTT CASSLAGTANSPLHF TRBJ1-6 . TRBV7-2 TRBD1
TGCGCCAGCAGCCCTGACAGGGGTACTGAAAAACTGTTTTTT CASSPDRGTEKLFF TRBJ1-4 once TRBV4-3 TRBD1
TGTGCCAGCAGCCGCCGACAGGGTCTAAACACTGAAGCTTTCTTT CASSRRQGLNTEAFF TRBJ1-1 . TRBV7-2 TRBD1
TGTGCCAGCACCCAAGGGGGCTGGGAGACCCAGTACTTC CASTQGGWETQYF TRBJ2-5 once TRBV12-3/TRBV12-4 TRBD1
TGTGCCAGCAGCTTAGCGATTTCGACGGGTTCAGATACGCAGTATTTT CASSLAISTGSDTQYF TRBJ2-3 . TRBV7-9 .
TGTGCCAGTAGTATTGGGGACAGGTTAAATTCACCCCTCCACTTT CASSIGDRLNSPLHF TRBJ1-6 . TRBV19 TRBD1
TGTGCCAGCAGTTTCGGGAGATCTGGAAACACCATATATTTT CASSFGRSGNTIYF TRBJ1-3 . TRBV6-5 .
TGTGCCAGCAGTTATAGACAGGGAAACGAGCAGTACTTC CASSYRQGNEQYF TRBJ2-7 few TRBV6-5 TRBD1
TGTGCCAGCAGCAGGACAGGGGTTCAGCAGTTCTTC CASSRTGVQQFF TRBJ2-1 . TRBV21-1 .
TGCGCCAGCAGCCAAGGACGTGAGCAGGGGGCGAACGGGGAGCTGTTTTTT CASSQGREQGANGELFF TRBJ2-2 . TRBV4-3 TRBD1